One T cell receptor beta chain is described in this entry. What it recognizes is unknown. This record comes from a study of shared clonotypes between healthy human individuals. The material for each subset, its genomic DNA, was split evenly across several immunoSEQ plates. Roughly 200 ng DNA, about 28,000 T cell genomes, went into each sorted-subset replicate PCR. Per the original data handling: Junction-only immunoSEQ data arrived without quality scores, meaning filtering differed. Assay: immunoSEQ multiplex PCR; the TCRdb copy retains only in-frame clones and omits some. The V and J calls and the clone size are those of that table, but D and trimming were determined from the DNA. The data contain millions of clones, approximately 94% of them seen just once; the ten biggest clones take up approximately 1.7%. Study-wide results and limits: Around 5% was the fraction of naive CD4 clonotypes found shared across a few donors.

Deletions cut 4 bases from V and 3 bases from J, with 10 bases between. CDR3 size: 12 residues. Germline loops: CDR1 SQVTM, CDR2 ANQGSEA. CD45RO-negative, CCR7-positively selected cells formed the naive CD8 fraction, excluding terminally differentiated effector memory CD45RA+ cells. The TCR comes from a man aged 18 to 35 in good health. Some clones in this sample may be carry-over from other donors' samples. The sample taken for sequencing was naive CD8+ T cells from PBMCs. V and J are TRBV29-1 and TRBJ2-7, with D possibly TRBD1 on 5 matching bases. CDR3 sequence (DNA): TGCAGCGTTGGACAGAAGAACTACGAGCAGTACTTC. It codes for CSVGQKNYEQYF.